This T cell receptor (beta chain) was obtained from a study of T cells in Graves' hyperthyroidism and ophthalmopathy. Trimming took off 6 bases at V and 7 bases at J, with 9 bases between the two ends. The CDR3 sequence is 12 residues long. Notes on the study in general: Appearing also in blood were most of the thyroid clonotypes expanded above 0.001.

This clonotype was counted ten times or more. Antigen: not known. Amplification targeted TCR beta CDR3 regions from RNA transcripts. HTBI primers were used for first-round RT-PCR of the TCR CDR3. TCRdb reanalysed the multiplex PCR reads using MiXCR and keeps one entry per CDR3 protein. The repertoire holds about 510,000 distinct CDR3 sequences, with around 13% as singletons. Exclusion of patients followed from uncontrolled infection, other autoimmune disease, pregnancy or lactation. Orbital computed tomography, thyroid ultrasound, serum thyroxine and TRAb, and clinical symptoms together informed the diagnoses.

The chain has TRBV12-3 or TRBV12-4 and TRBJ2-2; maybe TRBD2 (6 bases). The origin of this receptor is a woman between 35 and 50 years old with Graves' hyperthyroidism. Sequencing was performed on blood. The CDR3 DNA is TGTGCCAGCAGCGGGGAGGTCGGGGAGCTGTTTTTT. This encodes CASSGEVGELFF.